This T cell receptor beta chain originates from a study of PD-1 blockade in classical Hodgkin lymphoma. Overall study findings and caveats: As was reported, newly diagnosed patients showed lower baseline TCR diversity than healthy donors did.

The V gene end was trimmed by 6 bases and the J gene end by 4 bases; junction bases not matched to a gene: 11. The CDR3 is made up of 16 amino acids. Germline V CDR1 and CDR2: MDHEN, SYDVKM. The repertoire was sequenced with immunoSEQ multiplex PCR; TCRdb's copy has only in-frame clones and lacks some. Here the sample spans fewer than 35,000 clones, around 89% being singletons. The time point was: newly diagnosed, previously untreated cHL patient sample. Researchers report purifying CD4+ T cells from thawed PBMCs by magnetic negative selection. Comparator PBMCs were from newly diagnosed, untreated classical Hodgkin lymphoma. Comments on this clone: Its antigen is currently unknown.

The TCR was taken from a human donor with classical Hodgkin lymphoma. Sequencing used CD4+ T cells from blood. This sequence joins TRBV28 and TRBJ1-3, with 8 nucleotides matching TRBD1. CDR3 DNA: TGTGCCAGCAGATCAACCGGGACAGGAGCCGGAAACACCATATATTTT. Translating gives CASRSTGTGAGNTIYF.